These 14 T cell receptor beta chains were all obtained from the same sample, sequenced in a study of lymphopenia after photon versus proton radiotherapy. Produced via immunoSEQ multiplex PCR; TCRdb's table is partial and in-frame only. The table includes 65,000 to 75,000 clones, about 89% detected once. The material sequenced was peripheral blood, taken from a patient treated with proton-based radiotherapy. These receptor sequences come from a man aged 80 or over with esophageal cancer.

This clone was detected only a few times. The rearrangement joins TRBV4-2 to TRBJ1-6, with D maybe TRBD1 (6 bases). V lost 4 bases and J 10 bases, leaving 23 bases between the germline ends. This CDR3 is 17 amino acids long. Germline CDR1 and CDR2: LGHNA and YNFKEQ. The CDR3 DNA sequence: TGTGCCAGCAGCCTCTCGGAGGGGGGCACGTCGGGATCACCCCTCCACTTT. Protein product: CASSLSEGGTSGSPLHF.

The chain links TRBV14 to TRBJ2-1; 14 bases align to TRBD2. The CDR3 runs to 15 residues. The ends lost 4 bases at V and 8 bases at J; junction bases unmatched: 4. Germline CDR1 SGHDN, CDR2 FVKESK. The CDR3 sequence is CASSRTSGGLDEQFF. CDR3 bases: TGTGCCAGCAGCCGGACTAGCGGGGGGCTGGATGAGCAGTTCTTC.

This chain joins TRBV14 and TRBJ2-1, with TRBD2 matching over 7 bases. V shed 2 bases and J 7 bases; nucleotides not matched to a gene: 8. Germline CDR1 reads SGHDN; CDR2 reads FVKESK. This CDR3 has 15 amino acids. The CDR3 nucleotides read TGTGCCAGCAGCCAAAGGGACTACCTTGGGAATGAGCAGTTCTTC. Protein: CASSQRDYLGNEQFF.

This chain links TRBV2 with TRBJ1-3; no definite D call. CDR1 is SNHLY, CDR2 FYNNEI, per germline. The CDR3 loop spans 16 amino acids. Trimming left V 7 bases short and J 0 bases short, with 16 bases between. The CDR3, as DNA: TGTGCCAGCACTCCTGGTGGAACAACCTCTGGAAACACCATATATTTT. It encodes CASTPGGTTSGNTIYF.

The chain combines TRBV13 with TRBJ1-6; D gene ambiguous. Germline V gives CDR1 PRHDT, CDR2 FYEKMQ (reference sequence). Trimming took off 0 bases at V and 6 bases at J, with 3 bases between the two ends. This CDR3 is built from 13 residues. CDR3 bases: TGTGCCAGCAGCTTAGGCCTTAATTCACCCCTCCACTTT. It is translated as CASSLGLNSPLHF.

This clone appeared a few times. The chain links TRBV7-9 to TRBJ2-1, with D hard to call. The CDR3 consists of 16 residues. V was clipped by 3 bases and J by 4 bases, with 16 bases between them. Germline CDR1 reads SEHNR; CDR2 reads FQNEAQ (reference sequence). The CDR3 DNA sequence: TGTGCCAGCAGCTTCGAGAAGGGCGGCCCTTACAATGAGCAGTTCTTC. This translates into CASSFEKGGPYNEQFF.

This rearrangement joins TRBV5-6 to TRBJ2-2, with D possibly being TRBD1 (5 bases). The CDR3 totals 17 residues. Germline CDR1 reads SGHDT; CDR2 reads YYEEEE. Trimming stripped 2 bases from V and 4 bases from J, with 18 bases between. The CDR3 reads CASSFLEGRGATGELFF. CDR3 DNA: TGTGCCAGCAGCTTCCTCGAAGGAAGGGGTGCCACCGGGGAGCTGTTTTTT.

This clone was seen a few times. The CDR3: CASSPGGGESTQYF. The CDR3, as DNA: TGCGCCAGCAGCCCGGGAGGGGGTGAGAGCACGCAGTATTTT. This rearrangement joins TRBV5-1 to TRBJ2-3; 8 bases line up with TRBD2. The V and J ends lost 4 bases and 9 bases, in that order; junction bases with no gene match: 10. The germline CDR1 and CDR2 sequences are SGHRS and YFSETQ. The CDR3 extends over 14 amino acids.

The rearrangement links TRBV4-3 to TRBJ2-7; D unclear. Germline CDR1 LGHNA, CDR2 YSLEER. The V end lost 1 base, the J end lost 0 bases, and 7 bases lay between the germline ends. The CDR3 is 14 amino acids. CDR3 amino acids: CASSQVRSSYEQYF. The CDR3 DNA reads TGCGCCAGCAGCCAAGTTAGGAGCTCCTACGAGCAGTACTTC.

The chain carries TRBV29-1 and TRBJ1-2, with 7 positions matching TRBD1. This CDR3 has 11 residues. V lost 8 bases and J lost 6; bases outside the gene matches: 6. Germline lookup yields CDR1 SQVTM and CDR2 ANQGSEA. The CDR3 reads CSSAGGDGYTF. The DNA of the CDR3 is TGCAGCAGCGCAGGGGGAGATGGCTACACCTTC.

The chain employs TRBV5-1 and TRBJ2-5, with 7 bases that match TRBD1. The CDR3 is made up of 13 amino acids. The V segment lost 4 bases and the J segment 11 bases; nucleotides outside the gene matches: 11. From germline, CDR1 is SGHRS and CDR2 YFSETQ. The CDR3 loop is CASSAGGQPEQYF. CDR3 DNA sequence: TGCGCCAGCAGCGCAGGGGGACAGCCTGAGCAGTACTTC.

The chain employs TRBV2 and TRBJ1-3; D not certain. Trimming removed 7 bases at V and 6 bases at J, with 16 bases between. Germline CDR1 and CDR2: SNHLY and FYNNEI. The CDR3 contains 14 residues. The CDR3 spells CASMVGTRVNTIYF. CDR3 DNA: TGTGCCAGCATGGTTGGCACAAGGGTAAACACCATATATTTT.

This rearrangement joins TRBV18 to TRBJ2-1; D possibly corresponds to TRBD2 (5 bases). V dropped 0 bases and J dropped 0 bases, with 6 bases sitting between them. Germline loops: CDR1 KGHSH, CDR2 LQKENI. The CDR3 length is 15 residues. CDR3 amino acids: CASSPPGASYNEQFF. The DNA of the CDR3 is TGTGCCAGCTCACCACCGGGAGCCTCCTACAATGAGCAGTTCTTC. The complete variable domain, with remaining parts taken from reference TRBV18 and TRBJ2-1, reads NAGVMQNPRHLVRRRGQEARLRCSPMKGHSHVYWYRQLPEEGLKFMVYLQKENIIDESGMPKERFSAEFPKEGPSILRIQQVVRGDSAAYFCASSPPGASYNEQFFGPGTRLTVL.

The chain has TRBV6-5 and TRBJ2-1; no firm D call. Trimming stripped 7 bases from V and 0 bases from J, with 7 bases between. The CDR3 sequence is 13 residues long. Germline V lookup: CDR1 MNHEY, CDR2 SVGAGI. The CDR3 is CASKASSYNEQFF. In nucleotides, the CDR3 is TGTGCCAGCAAGGCGAGCTCCTACAATGAGCAGTTCTTC.